This T cell receptor beta chain was found in a study of shared clonotypes between healthy human individuals. The study, taken as a whole, reports: Memory subsets generally showed smaller estimated richness than naive subsets did. The rarefaction results pointed to incomplete sorted-subset sequencing despite large depth.

Trimming shortened V by 3 bases and J by 2 bases, and 13 bases separated the two germline ends. From germline, CDR1 is SGHDT and CDR2 YYEEEE. This CDR3 has 15 amino acids. Note on this clone: The antigen remains unidentified.

The sorted-subset replicate PCRs were given about 200 ng DNA, which is about 30,000 T cell genomes. Generated by immunoSEQ multiplex PCR, the TCRdb table keeps only in-frame clones and is missing some. The sample yields around 83,000 clones, under 65% seen once. The material sequenced was memory CD8+ T cells sorted from blood. Subset reported: CD45RO+ cells pooled with CCR7-negative TemRA cells. The sequence was collected from a man aged 30 to 45 in good health. The chain combines TRBV5-6 with TRBJ2-3, with D perhaps TRBD1 (5 bases). CDR3 in DNA: TGTGCCAGCAGCTACTTGACAGTCCCCACAGATACGCAGTATTTT. Translated, it gives CASSYLTVPTDTQYF.